This TCR beta chain was sequenced in a study of T cells in Graves' hyperthyroidism and ophthalmopathy. Study-wide results and limits: Most clonotypes expanded in thyroid above 0.001 were likewise present in blood.

A word on this clonotype: Its specificity is not known.

Researchers amplified the TCR beta CDR3 regions from RNA transcripts. The study used the HTBI primer set for a first-round RT-PCR of the TCR CDR3. TCRdb re-derived calls from the multiplex PCR reads in MiXCR, one entry per CDR3 protein. The sample lists hundreds of thousands of distinct CDR3 sequences, roughly 14% occurring once. CDR3 length: 17 amino acids. Germline trimming cut 5 bases from V and 4 bases from J; bases unmatched to any gene: 9. The germline CDR1 and CDR2 sequences are SGHAT and FQDESV (reference sequence). Hyperthyroidism patients were newly diagnosed, had disease duration under 2 months, and were aged 18 to 65 years.

The source is a woman aged 25 to 45 with Graves' hyperthyroidism that later progressed to Graves' ophthalmopathy. Input material: blood. The rearrangement joins TRBV11-1 to TRBJ2-5; TRBD2 matches 14 bases. In DNA form, the CDR3 reads TGTGCCAGCAGCATAGGGACTAGCGGGAGCTACGTAGAGACCCAGTACTTC. It is translated as CASSIGTSGSYVETQYF.